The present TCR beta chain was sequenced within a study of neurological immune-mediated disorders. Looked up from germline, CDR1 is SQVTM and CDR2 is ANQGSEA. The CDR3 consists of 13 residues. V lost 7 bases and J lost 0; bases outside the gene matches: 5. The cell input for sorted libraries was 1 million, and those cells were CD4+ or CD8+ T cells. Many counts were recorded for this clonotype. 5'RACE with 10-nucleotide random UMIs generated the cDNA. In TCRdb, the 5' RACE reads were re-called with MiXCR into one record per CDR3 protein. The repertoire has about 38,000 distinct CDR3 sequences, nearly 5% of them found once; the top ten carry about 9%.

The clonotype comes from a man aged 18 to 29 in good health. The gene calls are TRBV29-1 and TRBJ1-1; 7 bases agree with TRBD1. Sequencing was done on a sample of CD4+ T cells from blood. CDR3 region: CSARGQLNTEAFF. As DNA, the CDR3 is TGCAGCGCTCGGGGACAGTTGAACACTGAAGCTTTCTTT.